This T cell receptor beta chain was profiled in a study of blood T cell repertoires in COVID-19. At the level of the study: Donors in the United States, Italy and Spain gave samples during acute or convalescent COVID-19. Sources were T cells, B-cell-depleted T cells, or PBMCs; the material itself was cDNA or gDNA.

With 7 bases removed from V and 4 bases from J, the gap between germline ends came to 10 bases. CDR3 length: 12 residues. Germline V lookup: CDR1 MDHEN, CDR2 SYDVKM. The assay was immunoSEQ multiplex PCR, and TCRdb's table has in-frame clones only and misses some. The sample includes about 370,000 clones, roughly nine tenths of them seen just once. The clonotype was recovered from a woman under 40 with COVID-19, enrolled during active disease. The sequenced material came from peripheral blood. The V gene is TRBV28, the J gene TRBJ1-2; no definite D call. This CDR3 reads CASTQGSYGYTF. The CDR3 bases are TGTGCCAGCACCCAAGGGAGCTATGGCTACACCTTC.